Sequencing of this TCR beta chain was carried out in a study of brain T cells in children with intractable seizures. Findings and limits, study-wide: Viral specificity was inferred only from CDR3 similarity; HCMV serostatus was unknown.

V was shortened by 4 bases and J by 6 bases, with 11 bases between the two germline ends. There are 13 residues in the CDR3. Looked up from germline, CDR1 is SGHAT and CDR2 is FQDESV (reference sequence). Produced via immunoSEQ multiplex PCR; TCRdb's table is partial and in-frame only. The sample lists 95,000 to 120,000 clones; 85% to 95% were seen once. This clone was picked up one time. The antigen is not known. The TCR originated in a boy under three years old with hemimegalencephaly and intractable seizures. This sample comprised peripheral blood, obtained at surgery. The V gene is TRBV11-1, the J gene TRBJ2-3; D may be TRBD1 (6 bases). CDR3 nucleotide sequence: TGTGCCAGCAGCTCCGATAGGGGGGATACGCAGTATTTT. Translating gives CASSSDRGDTQYF.